This is a list of T cell receptor beta chains from one sample in a study of CD8 T cells in Susac syndrome. TCRdb fed the immunoSEQ multiplex PCR reads into MiXCR, producing one record per CDR3 protein. Seen here are over 95,000 distinct CDR3 sequences, under 95% observed once, and the top ten hold approximately 0.12%. The sample taken for sequencing was CD8+ T cells from PBMCs. These receptors came from a human donor in good health. CDR3s include the opening cysteine and the closing phenylalanine or tryptophan. D genes are given only for firm matches. Where a row states a size, it is once, few, many or the class of an expanded clone; other rows omit it.

v_call	clone_size	j_call	d_call	cdr3_nt	cdr3_aa
TRBV29-1	-	TRBJ2-7	-	TGCAGCGTGGGTGATAGGGGCGAGCAGTACTTC	CSVGDRGEQYF
TRBV5-4	-	TRBJ2-2	-	TGTGCCAGCAGCGTACAGGGACGCGGCACCGGGGAGCTGTTTTTT	CASSVQGRGTGELFF
TRBV23-1	-	TRBJ2-1	TRBD1	TGCGCCAGCACGGGCTTTGCGCACGGGACAGGGTCCAATGAGCAGTTCTTC	CASTGFAHGTGSNEQFF
TRBV7-3	once	TRBJ2-1	TRBD1	TGTGCCAGCAGCTTAATCGGGCCGGGACAGAAGTACAATGAGCAGTTCTTC	CASSLIGPGQKYNEQFF
TRBV7-2	-	TRBJ1-6	-	TGTGCCAGCAGCACAAGACAGGAATCGGGTTCACCCCTCCACTTT	CASSTRQESGSPLHF
TRBV4-3	once	TRBJ2-2	-	TGCGCCAGCAGCCTAAATACAGGAAACACCGGGGAGCTGTTTTTT	CASSLNTGNTGELFF
TRBV5-1	-	TRBJ1-1	-	TGCGCCAGCAGCTGGACTAGGCGGAACACTGAAGCTTTCTTT	CASSWTRRNTEAFF
TRBV3-1	-	TRBJ2-5	-	TGTGCCAGCAGCCAAGTTGGGGAGACCCAGTACTTC	CASSQVGETQYF
TRBV7-6	-	TRBJ2-2	TRBD1	TGTGCCAGCAGCTTTAAATTGGGGGGACAGGGAGCCACCGGGGAGCTGTTTTTT	CASSFKLGGQGATGELFF
TRBV3-1	-	TRBJ2-2	TRBD2	TGTGCCAGCAGCCAACGGACTAGCGGAACCGGGGAGCTGTTTTTT	CASSQRTSGTGELFF
TRBV12-3/TRBV12-4	-	TRBJ1-1	-	TGTGCCAGCAGCAGGGGCCTGGGGAACACTGAAGCTTTCTTT	CASSRGLGNTEAFF
TRBV2	-	TRBJ2-7	-	TGTGCCAGCAGTGAAGTGGGCATGGTGTATCACTTC	CASSEVGMVYHF
TRBV25-1	-	TRBJ2-1	TRBD1	TGTGCCAGCAGGAGACAGGGGGGGTTTGAGCAGTTCTTC	CASRRQGGFEQFF
TRBV24-1	-	TRBJ2-2	TRBD2	TGTGCCACCAGTGACTCGGGACTAGCGGGGTCGAACACCGGGGAGCTGTTTTTT	CATSDSGLAGSNTGELFF
TRBV7-8	once	TRBJ2-1	-	TGTGCCAGCAGCTCATCCTCCGACAAAAATGAGCAGTTCTTC	CASSSSSDKNEQFF
TRBV24-1	-	TRBJ2-2	-	TGTGCCACCAGTGATCCTGGGGACACCGGGGAGCTGTTTTTT	CATSDPGDTGELFF
TRBV2	-	TRBJ2-2	-	TGTGCCAGCAGTGGGGTGGGGACGGACACCGGGGAGCTGTTTTTT	CASSGVGTDTGELFF
TRBV6-1	-	TRBJ2-6	TRBD1	TGTGCCAGCAGTCGGACAGGGGACTCTGGGGCCAACGTCCTGACTTTC	CASSRTGDSGANVLTF
TRBV7-3	-	TRBJ2-1	TRBD2	TGTGCCAGCAGCTCAGCGGGAGGCCCTGTAGGAGAGCAGTTCTTC	CASSSAGGPVGEQFF
TRBV5-1	-	TRBJ2-7	-	TGCGCCAGCAAGTATGGCGTGGGAGAGGTATACGAGCAGTACTTC	CASKYGVGEVYEQYF
TRBV19	-	TRBJ2-7	-	TGTGCCAGTAGTATAAACAGCGGATACCTCTACGAGCAGTACTTC	CASSINSGYLYEQYF
TRBV4-3	-	TRBJ1-2	TRBD1	TGCGCCAGCAGCCAAGACGGGGACAGTACCTATGGCTACACCTTC	CASSQDGDSTYGYTF
TRBV5-6	few	TRBJ2-3	TRBD2	TGTGCCAGCAGCGCCAGTGGGCTAGCGGGGCCACGCACAGATACGCAGTATTTT	CASSASGLAGPRTDTQYF
TRBV30	once	TRBJ1-1	-	TGTGCCTGGAGTCGGGACACTGAAGCTTTCTTT	CAWSRDTEAFF
TRBV9	few	TRBJ2-7	-	TGTGCCAGCAGCGTAGGGGGGAGAAGCTCCTACGAGCAGTACTTC	CASSVGGRSSYEQYF
TRBV3-1	once	TRBJ2-1	-	TGTGCCAGCAGCCAAGGGGGCCCCTACAATGAGCAGTTCTTC	CASSQGGPYNEQFF
TRBV20-1	-	TRBJ1-4	-	TGCAGTGCTAGAGCCCGGGGGGAAAAACTGTTTTTT	CSARARGEKLFF
TRBV6-2/TRBV6-3	-	TRBJ1-5	-	TGTGCCAGCAGCCTGACAGGTCAAACCAATCAGCCCCAGCATTTT	CASSLTGQTNQPQHF